The 10 T cell receptor beta chains in this list originate from one sample, sequenced in a study of CD8 T cells in ankylosing spondylitis. TCRdb independently ran MiXCR on the 5' RACE reads; one entry per CDR3 protein. The data show approximately 290,000 distinct CDR3 sequences, around 20% seen once. The sample was blood, either unsorted or a sorted T cell fraction (not recorded which). The receptors come from a female donor with ankylosing spondylitis or in good health (not recorded which).

V is TRBV29-1 and J is TRBJ2-4; 7 bases map to TRBD1. CDR3 length equals 14 residues. V was pared by 5 bases and J by 1 base, with 5 bases of the junction left unmatched. CDR1 and CDR2 (germline): SQVTM, ANQGSEA. In nucleotides, the CDR3 is TGCAGCGTTCGACAGGGAGCGGCCAAAAACATTCAGTACTTC. Its protein product is CSVRQGAAKNIQYF.

The chain has TRBV6-5 and TRBJ2-1; D is unresolved. Germline CDR1 reads MNHEY; CDR2 reads SVGAGI. Deletions cut 0 bases from V and 5 bases from J, with 11 bases between. The CDR3 totals 15 residues. The CDR3 region is CASSYSQARHNEQFF. The CDR3 nucleotides are TGTGCCAGCAGTTACTCGCAAGCCAGGCACAATGAGCAGTTCTTC.

About this clonotype itself: A read error may account for a junction end that differs from germline. The CDR3 region has the DNA TGCAGCGTTGGCGAGACAGGGAGTAATTCACCCCTCAACTTT. This sequence encodes CSVGETGSNSPLNF. The chain employs TRBV29-1 and TRBJ1-6, with TRBD1 matching over 7 bases. Germline-derived CDR1 and CDR2 are SQVTM and ANQGSEA. The CDR3 length is 14 residues.

This chain uses TRBV25-1 with TRBJ2-1, with D perhaps matching TRBD2 (5 bases). Between the trimmed V and J ends, which lost 4 bases and 2 bases, there was a span of 12 bases. The germline V gene has CDR1 MGHDK and CDR2 SYGVNS. The CDR3 contains 15 residues. The CDR3 DNA sequence: TGTGCCAGCAGTGGAGCGGAAGGGCCCTACAATGAGCAGTTCTTC. Amino acid sequence: CASSGAEGPYNEQFF.

The sample holds many counts of this clonotype. For the CDR3, the DNA is TGTGCCAGCAGCCCCGGGACACCCAATTCACCCCTCCACTTT. Protein: CASSPGTPNSPLHF. The chain couples TRBV12-3 or TRBV12-4 to TRBJ1-6; TRBD1 is a possible D gene (6 bases). The V end was cut by 6 bases, the J end by 7 bases, with 13 bases between. This CDR3 comprises 14 residues.

The rearrangement links TRBV20-1 to TRBJ2-1; 10 nucleotides align to TRBD2. CDR1 and CDR2 from the germline V gene are DFQATT and SNEGSKA (reference sequence). After removal of 6 bases from V and 4 bases from J, the junction contained 9 bases not matched to a gene. This CDR3 comprises 15 residues. The DNA of the CDR3 is TGCAGTGCCTTAACCCTAGCGGGAGAATACAATGAGCAGTTCTTC. It translates to CSALTLAGEYNEQFF.

The CDR3, as DNA: TGTGCCAGCAGCTTAGCCGACAGGGCTGAGCAGTTCTTC. This translates into CASSLADRAEQFF. The V call is TRBV7-6, the J call TRBJ2-1, with TRBD1 identical over 7 bases. Germline-derived CDR1 and CDR2 are SGHVS and FNYEAQ. V was pared by 0 bases and J by 9 bases, with 2 bases of the junction left unmatched. This CDR3 comprises 13 residues.

The chain is built from TRBV20-1 and TRBJ1-1; unclear D gene. This CDR3 comprises 12 residues. The V and J ends lost 7 bases and 1 base respectively, with 10 bases between them. Per the germline V gene, CDR1 is DFQATT and CDR2 is SNEGSKA (reference sequence). CDR3 sequence: CSGEAPNTEAFF. CDR3 coding DNA: TGCAGTGGGGAGGCTCCGAACACTGAAGCTTTCTTT.

This clonotype was observed a handful of times. The genes are TRBV4-2 and TRBJ2-7; 7 bases match TRBD2. The germline CDR1 and CDR2 sequences are LGHNA and YNFKEQ. Losses at the gene ends were 0 bases for V and 7 bases for J; bases not matched to a gene: 9. This CDR3 contains 15 residues. For the CDR3, the DNA is TGTGCCAGCAGCCAAGAGAGGGCTAGCGGCCAAGAGCAGTACTTC. It yields the protein CASSQERASGQEQYF.

V and J are TRBV7-6 and TRBJ2-1; TRBD2 aligns across 12 bases. CDR3 length: 16 residues. The germline gives CDR1 SGHVS, CDR2 FNYEAQ. Losses at the gene ends were 2 bases for V and 7 bases for J; bases not matched to a gene: 6. CDR3 in amino acids: CASSLRRLAGENEQFF. In nucleotides, the CDR3 is TGTGCCAGCAGCTTAAGAAGACTAGCGGGGGAAAATGAGCAGTTCTTC.